This T cell receptor beta chain was obtained from a study of T cell responses to AZD1222 COVID-19 vaccine. Study at large: Second doses at about 4 or about 12 weeks were pooled. Study results and limitations: Across the whole spike, CD4 TCRs peaked at regions 160-218 and 743-854.

A note on this clone: Its antigen remains unidentified.

The CDR3 totals 14 residues. Germline V gene data show CDR1 as WSHSY and CDR2 as SAAADI. V lost 4 bases and J lost 7; bases outside the gene matches: 3. TCRdb keeps only in-frame clones here, not all; method: immunoSEQ multiplex PCR. The profile covers around 100,000 clones, with less than 90% appearing a single time and about 1.7% taken by the ten largest. The sample was peripheral blood, taken on day 0 of AZD1222 vaccination. This sequence joins TRBV10-2 and TRBJ2-1; 11 bases are shared with TRBD2. This TCR was recovered from an adult in good health. DNA for the CDR3: TGCGCCAGCAGTGTAGCGGGAGGGGGTAATGAGCAGTTCTTC. Translated: CASSVAGGGNEQFF.